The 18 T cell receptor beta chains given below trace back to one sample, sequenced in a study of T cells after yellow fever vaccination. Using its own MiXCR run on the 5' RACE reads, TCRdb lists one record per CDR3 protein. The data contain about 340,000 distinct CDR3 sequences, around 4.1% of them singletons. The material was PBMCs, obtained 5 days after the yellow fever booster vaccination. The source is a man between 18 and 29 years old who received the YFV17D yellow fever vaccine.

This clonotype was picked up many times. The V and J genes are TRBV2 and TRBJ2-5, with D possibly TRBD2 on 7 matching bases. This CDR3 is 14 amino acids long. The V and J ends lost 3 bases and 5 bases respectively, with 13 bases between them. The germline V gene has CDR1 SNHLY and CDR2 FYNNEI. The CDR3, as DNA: TGTGCCAGCAGTGATAAGGGGGGGATGGAGACCCAGTACTTC. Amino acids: CASSDKGGMETQYF.

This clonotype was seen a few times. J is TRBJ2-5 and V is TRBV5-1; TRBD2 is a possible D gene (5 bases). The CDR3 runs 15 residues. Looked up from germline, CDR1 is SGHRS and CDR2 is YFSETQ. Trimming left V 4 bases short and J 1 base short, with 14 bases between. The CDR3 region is CASSLGLGRQETQYF. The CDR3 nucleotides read TGCGCCAGCAGCCTTGGACTGGGTCGCCAAGAGACCCAGTACTTC.

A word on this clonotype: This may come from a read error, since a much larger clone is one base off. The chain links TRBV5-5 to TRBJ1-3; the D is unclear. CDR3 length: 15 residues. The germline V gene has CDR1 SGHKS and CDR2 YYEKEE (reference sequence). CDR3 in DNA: TGTGCCAGCAGCTTGGACGATGGCGCTGGAAGCACCATATATTTT. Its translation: CASSLDDGAGSTIYF.

The CDR3 sequence: CASSLTGLVDTQYF. The CDR3 bases are TGTGCCAGCAGCTTGACAGGGTTGGTGGATACGCAGTATTTT. The gene calls are TRBV5-5 and TRBJ2-3; tentative D call: TRBD1 (6 bases). CDR1 is SGHKS and CDR2 is YYEKEE in the germline V gene (reference sequence). CDR3 length: 14 residues. V shed 1 base and J shed 6 bases, with 12 bases lying between them.

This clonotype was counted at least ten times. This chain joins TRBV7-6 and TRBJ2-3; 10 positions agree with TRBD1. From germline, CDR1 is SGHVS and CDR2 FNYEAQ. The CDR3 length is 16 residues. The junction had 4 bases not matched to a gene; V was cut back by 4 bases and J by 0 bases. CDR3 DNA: TGTGCCAGCAGCTGGGGACAGGGGATTAGCACAGATACGCAGTATTTT. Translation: CASSWGQGISTDTQYF.

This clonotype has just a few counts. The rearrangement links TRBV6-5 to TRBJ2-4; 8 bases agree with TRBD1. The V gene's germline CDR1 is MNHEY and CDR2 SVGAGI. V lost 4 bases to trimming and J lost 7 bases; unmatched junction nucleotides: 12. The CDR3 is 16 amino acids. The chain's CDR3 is CASSSPLTGAGNIQYF. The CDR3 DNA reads TGTGCCAGCAGTTCGCCCTTGACAGGGGCTGGGAACATTCAGTACTTC.

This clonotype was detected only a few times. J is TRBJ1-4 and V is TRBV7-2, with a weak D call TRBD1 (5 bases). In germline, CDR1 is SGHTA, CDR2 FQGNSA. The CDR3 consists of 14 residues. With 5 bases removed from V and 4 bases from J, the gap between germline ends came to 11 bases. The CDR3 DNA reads TGTGCCAGCAGCCTGGGACGGGTTAATGAAAAACTGTTTTTT. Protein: CASSLGRVNEKLFF. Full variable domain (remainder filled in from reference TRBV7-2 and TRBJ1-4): GAGVSQSPSNKVTEKGKDVELRCDPISGHTALYWYRQSLGQGLEFLIYFQGNSAPDKSGLPSDRFSAERTGGSVSTLTIQRTQQEDSAVYLCASSLGRVNEKLFFGSGTQLSVL.

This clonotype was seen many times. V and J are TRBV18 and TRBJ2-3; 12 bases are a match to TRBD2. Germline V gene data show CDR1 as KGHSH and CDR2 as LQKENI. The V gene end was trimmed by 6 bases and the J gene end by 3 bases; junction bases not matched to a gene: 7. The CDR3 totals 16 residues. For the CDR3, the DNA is TGTGCCAGCTCCCCTCTAGCGGGGGGGTTAACAGATACGCAGTATTTT. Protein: CASSPLAGGLTDTQYF.

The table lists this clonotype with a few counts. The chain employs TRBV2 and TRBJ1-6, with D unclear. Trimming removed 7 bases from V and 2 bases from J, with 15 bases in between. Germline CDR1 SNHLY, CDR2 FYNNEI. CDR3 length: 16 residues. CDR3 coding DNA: TGTGCCAGCACCGTAGCAGGAAAGGCCTATAATTCACCCCTCCACTTT. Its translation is CASTVAGKAYNSPLHF.

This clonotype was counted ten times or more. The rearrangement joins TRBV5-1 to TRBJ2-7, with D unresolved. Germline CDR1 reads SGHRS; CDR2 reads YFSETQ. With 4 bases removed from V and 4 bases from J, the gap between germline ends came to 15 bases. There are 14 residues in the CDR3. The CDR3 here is CASSPGVTPYEQYF. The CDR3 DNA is TGCGCCAGCAGCCCTGGTGTGACGCCATACGAGCAGTACTTC.

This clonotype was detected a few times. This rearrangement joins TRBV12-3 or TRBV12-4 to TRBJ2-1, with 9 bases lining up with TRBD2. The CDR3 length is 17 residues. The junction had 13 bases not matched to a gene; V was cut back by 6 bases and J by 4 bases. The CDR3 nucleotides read TGTGCCAGCAGCCGGAGGCCAGCGGGGGGCAAGTACAATGAGCAGTTCTTC. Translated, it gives CASSRRPAGGKYNEQFF.

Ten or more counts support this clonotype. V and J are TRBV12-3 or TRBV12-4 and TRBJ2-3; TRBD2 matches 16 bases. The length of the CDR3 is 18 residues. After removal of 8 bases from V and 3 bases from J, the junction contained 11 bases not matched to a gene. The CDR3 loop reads CASSSAGLAGGRTDTQYF. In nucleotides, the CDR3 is TGTGCCAGCTCCTCAGCGGGACTAGCGGGGGGGCGAACAGATACGCAGTATTTT.

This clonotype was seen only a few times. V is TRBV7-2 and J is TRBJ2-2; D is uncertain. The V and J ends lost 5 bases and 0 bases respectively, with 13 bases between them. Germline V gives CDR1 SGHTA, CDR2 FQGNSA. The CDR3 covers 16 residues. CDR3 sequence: CASSPSRISNTGELFF. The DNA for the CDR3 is TGTGCCAGCAGCCCCAGTCGGATATCGAACACCGGGGAGCTGTTTTTT.

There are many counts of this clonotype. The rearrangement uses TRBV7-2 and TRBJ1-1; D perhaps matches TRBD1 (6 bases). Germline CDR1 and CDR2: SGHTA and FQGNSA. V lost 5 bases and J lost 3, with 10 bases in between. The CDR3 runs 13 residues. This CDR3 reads CASSKYRDTEAFF. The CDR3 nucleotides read TGTGCCAGCAGCAAATACAGGGACACTGAAGCTTTCTTT.

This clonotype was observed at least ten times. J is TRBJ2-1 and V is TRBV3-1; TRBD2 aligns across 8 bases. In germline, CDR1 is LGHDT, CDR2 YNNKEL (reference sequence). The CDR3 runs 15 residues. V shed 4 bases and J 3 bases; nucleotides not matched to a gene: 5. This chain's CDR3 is CASSPRGGGYNEQFF. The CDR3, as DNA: TGTGCCAGCAGCCCCCGGGGGGGCGGCTACAATGAGCAGTTCTTC.

In nucleotides, the CDR3 is TGTGCCAGCAGTTTATCGAATCTGGGGAGCTCCTATAATTCACCCCTCCACTTT. This translates into CASSLSNLGSSYNSPLHF. The V and J genes are TRBV27 and TRBJ1-6; D gene uncertain. Germline V gives CDR1 MNHEY, CDR2 SMNVEV (reference sequence). The CDR3 has 18 residues. Deletions cut 0 bases from V and 0 bases from J, with 12 bases between.

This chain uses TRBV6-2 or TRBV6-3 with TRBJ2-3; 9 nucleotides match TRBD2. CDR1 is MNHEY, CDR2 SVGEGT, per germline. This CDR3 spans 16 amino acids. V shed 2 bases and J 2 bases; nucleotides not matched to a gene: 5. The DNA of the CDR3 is TGTGCCAGCAGTTACATAGCTAGCGGGGCCACAGATACGCAGTATTTT. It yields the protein CASSYIASGATDTQYF.

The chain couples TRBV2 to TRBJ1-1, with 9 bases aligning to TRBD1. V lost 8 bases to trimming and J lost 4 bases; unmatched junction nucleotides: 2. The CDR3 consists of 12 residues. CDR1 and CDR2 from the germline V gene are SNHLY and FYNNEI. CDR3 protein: CASGQGFTEAFF. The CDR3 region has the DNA TGTGCCAGCGGACAGGGGTTCACTGAAGCTTTCTTT.